This T cell receptor beta chain was identified in a study of blood T cell repertoires in COVID-19. Germline V gene lookup returns CDR1 SGHNT and CDR2 YENEEA. The CDR3 runs to 16 residues. With V trimmed by 6 bases and J by 3 bases, 13 bases remained unmatched. As processed by the authors: By means of reference gene primer amplification, nucleated cell counts were estimated. TCRdb's table, derived via immunoSEQ multiplex PCR, lists solely in-frame clones and lacks some. That table gives V, J and clone size, and the DNA gave D and trimming. The sample records approximately 50,000 clones, roughly 85% being singletons.

The sequencing input was peripheral blood. The chain joins TRBV11-3 to TRBJ2-7; 8 nucleotides line up with TRBD2. This sequence originates from a man between 65 and 79 years old with acute or convalescent COVID-19. The CDR3 DNA sequence: TGTGCCAGCAGTTCACGAGGCGGGAGGACCTTCTACGAGCAGTACTTC. It codes for CASSSRGGRTFYEQYF.